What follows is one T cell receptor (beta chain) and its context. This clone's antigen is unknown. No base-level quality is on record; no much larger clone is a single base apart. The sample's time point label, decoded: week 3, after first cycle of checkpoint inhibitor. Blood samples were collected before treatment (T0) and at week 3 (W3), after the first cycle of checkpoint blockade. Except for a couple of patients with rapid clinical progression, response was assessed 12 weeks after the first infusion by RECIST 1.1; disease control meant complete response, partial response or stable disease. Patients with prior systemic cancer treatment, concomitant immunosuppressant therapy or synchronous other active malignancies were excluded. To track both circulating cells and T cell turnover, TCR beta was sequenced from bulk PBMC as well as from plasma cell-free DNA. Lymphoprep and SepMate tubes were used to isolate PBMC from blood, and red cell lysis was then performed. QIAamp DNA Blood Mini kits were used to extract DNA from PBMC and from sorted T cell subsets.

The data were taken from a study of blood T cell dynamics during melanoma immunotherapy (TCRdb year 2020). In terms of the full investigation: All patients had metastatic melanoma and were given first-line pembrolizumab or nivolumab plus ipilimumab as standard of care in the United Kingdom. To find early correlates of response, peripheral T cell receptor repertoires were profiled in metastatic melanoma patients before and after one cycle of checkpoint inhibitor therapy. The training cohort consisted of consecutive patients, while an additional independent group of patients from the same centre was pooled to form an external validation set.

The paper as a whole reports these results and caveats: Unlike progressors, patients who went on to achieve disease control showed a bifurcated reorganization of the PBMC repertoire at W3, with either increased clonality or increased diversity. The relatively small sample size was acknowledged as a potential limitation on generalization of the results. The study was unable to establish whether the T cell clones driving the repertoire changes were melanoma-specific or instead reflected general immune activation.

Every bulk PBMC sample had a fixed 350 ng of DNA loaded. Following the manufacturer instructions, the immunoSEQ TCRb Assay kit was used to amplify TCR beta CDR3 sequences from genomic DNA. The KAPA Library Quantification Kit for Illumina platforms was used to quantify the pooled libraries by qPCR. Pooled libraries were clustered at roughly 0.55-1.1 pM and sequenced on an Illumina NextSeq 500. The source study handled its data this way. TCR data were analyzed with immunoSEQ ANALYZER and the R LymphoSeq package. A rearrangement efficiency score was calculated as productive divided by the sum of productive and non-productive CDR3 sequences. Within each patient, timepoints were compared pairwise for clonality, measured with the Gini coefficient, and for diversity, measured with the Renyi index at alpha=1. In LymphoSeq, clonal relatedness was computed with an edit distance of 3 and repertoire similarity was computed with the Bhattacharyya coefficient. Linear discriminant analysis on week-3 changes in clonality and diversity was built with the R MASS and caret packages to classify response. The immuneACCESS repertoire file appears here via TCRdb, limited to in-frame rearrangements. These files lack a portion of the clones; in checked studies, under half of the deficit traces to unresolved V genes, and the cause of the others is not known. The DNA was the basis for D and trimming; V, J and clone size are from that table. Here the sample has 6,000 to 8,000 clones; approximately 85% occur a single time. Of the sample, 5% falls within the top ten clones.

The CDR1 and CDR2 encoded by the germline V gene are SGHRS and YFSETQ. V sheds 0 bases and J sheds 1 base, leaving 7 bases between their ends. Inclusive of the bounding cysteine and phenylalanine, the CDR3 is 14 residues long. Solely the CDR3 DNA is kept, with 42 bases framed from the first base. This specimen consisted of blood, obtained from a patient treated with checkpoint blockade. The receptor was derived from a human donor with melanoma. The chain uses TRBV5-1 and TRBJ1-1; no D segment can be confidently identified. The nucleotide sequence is TGCGCCAGCAGCTTGGAAAACACGAACACTGAAGCTTTCTTT. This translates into CASSLENTNTEAFF.